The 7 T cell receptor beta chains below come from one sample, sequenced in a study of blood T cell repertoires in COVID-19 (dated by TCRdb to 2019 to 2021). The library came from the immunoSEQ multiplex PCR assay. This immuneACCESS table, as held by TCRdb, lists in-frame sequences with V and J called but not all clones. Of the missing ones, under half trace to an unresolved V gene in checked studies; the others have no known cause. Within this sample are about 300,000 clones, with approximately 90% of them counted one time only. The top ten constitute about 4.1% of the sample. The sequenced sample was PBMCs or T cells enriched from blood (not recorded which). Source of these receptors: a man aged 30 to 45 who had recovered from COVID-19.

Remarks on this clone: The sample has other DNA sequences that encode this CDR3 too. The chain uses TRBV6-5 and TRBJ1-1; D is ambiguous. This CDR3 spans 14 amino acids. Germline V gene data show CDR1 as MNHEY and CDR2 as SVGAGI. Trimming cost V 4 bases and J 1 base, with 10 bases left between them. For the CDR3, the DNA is TGTGCCAGCAGTTCCCCCCGAGAGAACACTGAAGCTTTCTTT. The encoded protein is CASSSPRENTEAFF.

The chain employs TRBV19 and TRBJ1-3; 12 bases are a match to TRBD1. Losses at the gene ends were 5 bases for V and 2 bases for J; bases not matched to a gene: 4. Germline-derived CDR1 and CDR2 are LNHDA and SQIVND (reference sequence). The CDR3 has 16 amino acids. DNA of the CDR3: TGTGCCAGTAGTTCGGGACAGGGGGCCACTGGAAACACCATATATTTT. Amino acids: CASSSGQGATGNTIYF.

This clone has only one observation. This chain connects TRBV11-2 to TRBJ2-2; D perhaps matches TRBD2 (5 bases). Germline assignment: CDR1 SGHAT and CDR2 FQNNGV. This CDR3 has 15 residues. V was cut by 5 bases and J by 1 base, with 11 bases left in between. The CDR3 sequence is CASSVQLENTGELFF. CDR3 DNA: TGTGCCAGCAGCGTCCAACTAGAGAACACCGGGGAGCTGTTTTTT.

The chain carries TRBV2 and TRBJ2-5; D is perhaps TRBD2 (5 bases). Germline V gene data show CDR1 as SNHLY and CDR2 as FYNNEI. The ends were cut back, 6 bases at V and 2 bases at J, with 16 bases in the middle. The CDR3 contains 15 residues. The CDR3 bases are TGTGCCAGCAGACTAAACAGAGGAGGACAAGAGACCCAGTACTTC. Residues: CASRLNRGGQETQYF.

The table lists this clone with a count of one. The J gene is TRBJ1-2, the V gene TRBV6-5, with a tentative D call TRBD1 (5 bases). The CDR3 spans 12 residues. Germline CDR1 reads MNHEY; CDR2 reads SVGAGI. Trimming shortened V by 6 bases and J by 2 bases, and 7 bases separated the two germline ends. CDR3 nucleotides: TGTGCCAGCAGGCCAGGGAACTATGGCTACACCTTC. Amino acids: CASRPGNYGYTF.

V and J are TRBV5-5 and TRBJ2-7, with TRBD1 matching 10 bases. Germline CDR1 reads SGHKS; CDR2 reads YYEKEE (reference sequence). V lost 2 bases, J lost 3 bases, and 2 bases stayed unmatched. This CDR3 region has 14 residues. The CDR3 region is CASSLGQGGYEQYF. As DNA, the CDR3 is TGTGCCAGCAGCTTAGGACAGGGGGGCTACGAGCAGTACTTC.

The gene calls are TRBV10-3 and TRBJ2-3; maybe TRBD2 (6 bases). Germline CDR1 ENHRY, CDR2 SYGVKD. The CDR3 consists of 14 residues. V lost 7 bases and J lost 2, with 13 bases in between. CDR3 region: CAIMSGDPTDTQYF. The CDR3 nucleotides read TGTGCCATCATGTCGGGAGACCCCACAGATACGCAGTATTTT.